This T cell receptor (beta chain) was captured in a study of T cells in Graves' hyperthyroidism and ophthalmopathy (dated by TCRdb to between 2018 and 2021). Describing the broader study: Peripheral blood samples were taken at the time of initial diagnosis, prior to any treatment. The study also compared thyroid tissue and blood T-cell repertoires from 5 to 7 Graves' hyperthyroidism patients. The 100 discovery patients were randomly split 7:3 into training and test sets. TCR Vbeta CDR3 sequencing of roughly 140 peripheral blood samples (more than 40 ophthalmopathy, under 80 hyperthyroidism and roughly 17 progressor patients) is reported in the paper. Whether ophthalmopathy could be predicted prospectively was tested in an independent validation cohort made up of 18 to 20 hyperthyroidism patients plus 17 patients who later progressed to ophthalmopathy. TCR V-J signatures able to tell the groups apart were searched for in a discovery cohort of 90 to 100 patients, of whom around 43 had Graves' ophthalmopathy and around 58 had stable Graves' hyperthyroidism. After sampling, hyperthyroidism patients received methimazole starting at 30 mg daily, and ophthalmopathy patients received high-dose intravenous methylprednisolone. The study at large found these results: Most expanded thyroid clonotypes (frequency above 0.001) were also detected in blood, a finding suggesting that blood repertoires may reflect thyroid immune responses. In validation, the model predicted progression to ophthalmopathy with roughly 70% sensitivity and about 72% specificity, a median of about six months before onset. A model built on a 13 V-J signature distinguished ophthalmopathy from stable hyperthyroidism, reaching 85% to 90% sensitivity and around 81% specificity in cross-validation and 80%/75% in testing. No statistical method was used to set the sample size in advance, and investigators knew the group allocation.

Graves' hyperthyroidism was defined as stable when no progression to ophthalmopathy occurred over 18 months of follow-up. Hyperthyroidism patients were newly diagnosed, had a disease duration of under 2 months, and were aged 18 to 65 years. The study excluded patients with uncontrolled infections, other autoimmune diseases, pregnancy or lactation. Diagnoses relied on clinical symptoms, serum thyroxine and TRAb, thyroid ultrasound and orbital computed tomography. PBMCs were isolated from approximately 10 ml of fresh peripheral blood by Ficoll-Paque density gradient centrifugation. Total RNA was extracted using Trizol reagent, and RNA quality was assessed on an Agilent 2100 Bioanalyzer. Amplification of TCR beta CDR3 regions was carried out from RNA transcripts. The TCR CDR3 was subjected to a first round of RT-PCR using the HTBI primer set and the Qiagen OneStep RT-PCR kit. Libraries were constructed in a second round of multiplex PCR, after which size selection and purification were performed. The libraries were sequenced on an Illumina HiSeq2000 using paired-end 100 bp reads. The original pipeline was this. SOAPnuke was used to process the raw data, with reads discarded if the reads contained adapters or uncalled bases, had a mean Phred below 15, or lacked an exact constant-primer or identifier match. COPE v1.2.5 was used to merge the high-quality paired reads, and each unique nucleotide sequence was defined as a clonotype. Clonotypes were aligned to IMGT TRBV, TRBD and TRBJ reference segments using MiTCR v1.1. The analysis included only V-J combinations with a frequency above 0.0001, which together covered around 99% of the repertoires. A TCS score was defined as the ratio between F50 (clonal expansion) and ExV (chaos), using BLOSUM62-based TCRdist between CDR3 peptides within each V-J. Welch's t-statistics and random forest reduced roughly 540 V-J features to roughly 13, which were used in a naive Bayes classifier (R e1071). TCRdb reworked the public reads: Q25 trimming with fastp, MiXCR clone assembly, productive beta chains retained. Each entry is one CDR3 protein sequence, shown with its most common DNA and genes. TCRdb's processing, not the study's, gives the V and J calls here. The sample profile shows 600,000 to 650,000 distinct CDR3 sequences; around 15% of them were found once. Around 4% of the sample rests with the top ten.

The CDR3 starts with the cysteine, ends with the phenylalanine, and has 15 residues. As encoded in the germline V gene (reference sequence), CDR1 is DFQATT while CDR2 is SNEGSKA. This clonotype appeared many times. Its antigen remains undetermined. The limits of the CDR3 on the DNA are not certain, so only TCRdb's listed CDR3 is given. This TCR was recovered from a woman aged 25-40 years with Graves' hyperthyroidism. The V and J segments used are TRBV20-1 and TRBJ2-3; no DNA check was done on the table's D call, TRBD1. Sequenced: blood. This receptor has the CDR3 CSATPTGFFGDTQYF.